This entry describes one TCR beta chain. The data belong to a study of CD8 T cells in Susac syndrome. Sequencing of TCR beta was performed on blood CD8+ T cells and on blood CD4+ T cells. The CDR3 runs to 13 residues. Germline values: CDR1 MNHEY, CDR2 SMNVEV (reference sequence). Between the trimmed V and J ends, which lost 2 bases and 5 bases, there was a span of 8 bases. With random hexamers, reverse transcription was performed on roughly 0.45 to 1 ug of RNA. TCRdb processed the immunoSEQ multiplex PCR reads anew with MiXCR; each CDR3 protein has one entry. The sample lists some 97,000 distinct CDR3 sequences, roughly 96% seen once, with around 0.3% in the top ten.

J is TRBJ2-3 and V is TRBV27; D call uncertain. The receptor's source is a human donor with Susac syndrome. What was sequenced was CD8+ T cells from PBMCs. The CDR3 loop is CASSLRAEDTQYF. As DNA, the CDR3 is TGTGCCAGCAGTTTAAGGGCCGAAGATACGCAGTATTTT.